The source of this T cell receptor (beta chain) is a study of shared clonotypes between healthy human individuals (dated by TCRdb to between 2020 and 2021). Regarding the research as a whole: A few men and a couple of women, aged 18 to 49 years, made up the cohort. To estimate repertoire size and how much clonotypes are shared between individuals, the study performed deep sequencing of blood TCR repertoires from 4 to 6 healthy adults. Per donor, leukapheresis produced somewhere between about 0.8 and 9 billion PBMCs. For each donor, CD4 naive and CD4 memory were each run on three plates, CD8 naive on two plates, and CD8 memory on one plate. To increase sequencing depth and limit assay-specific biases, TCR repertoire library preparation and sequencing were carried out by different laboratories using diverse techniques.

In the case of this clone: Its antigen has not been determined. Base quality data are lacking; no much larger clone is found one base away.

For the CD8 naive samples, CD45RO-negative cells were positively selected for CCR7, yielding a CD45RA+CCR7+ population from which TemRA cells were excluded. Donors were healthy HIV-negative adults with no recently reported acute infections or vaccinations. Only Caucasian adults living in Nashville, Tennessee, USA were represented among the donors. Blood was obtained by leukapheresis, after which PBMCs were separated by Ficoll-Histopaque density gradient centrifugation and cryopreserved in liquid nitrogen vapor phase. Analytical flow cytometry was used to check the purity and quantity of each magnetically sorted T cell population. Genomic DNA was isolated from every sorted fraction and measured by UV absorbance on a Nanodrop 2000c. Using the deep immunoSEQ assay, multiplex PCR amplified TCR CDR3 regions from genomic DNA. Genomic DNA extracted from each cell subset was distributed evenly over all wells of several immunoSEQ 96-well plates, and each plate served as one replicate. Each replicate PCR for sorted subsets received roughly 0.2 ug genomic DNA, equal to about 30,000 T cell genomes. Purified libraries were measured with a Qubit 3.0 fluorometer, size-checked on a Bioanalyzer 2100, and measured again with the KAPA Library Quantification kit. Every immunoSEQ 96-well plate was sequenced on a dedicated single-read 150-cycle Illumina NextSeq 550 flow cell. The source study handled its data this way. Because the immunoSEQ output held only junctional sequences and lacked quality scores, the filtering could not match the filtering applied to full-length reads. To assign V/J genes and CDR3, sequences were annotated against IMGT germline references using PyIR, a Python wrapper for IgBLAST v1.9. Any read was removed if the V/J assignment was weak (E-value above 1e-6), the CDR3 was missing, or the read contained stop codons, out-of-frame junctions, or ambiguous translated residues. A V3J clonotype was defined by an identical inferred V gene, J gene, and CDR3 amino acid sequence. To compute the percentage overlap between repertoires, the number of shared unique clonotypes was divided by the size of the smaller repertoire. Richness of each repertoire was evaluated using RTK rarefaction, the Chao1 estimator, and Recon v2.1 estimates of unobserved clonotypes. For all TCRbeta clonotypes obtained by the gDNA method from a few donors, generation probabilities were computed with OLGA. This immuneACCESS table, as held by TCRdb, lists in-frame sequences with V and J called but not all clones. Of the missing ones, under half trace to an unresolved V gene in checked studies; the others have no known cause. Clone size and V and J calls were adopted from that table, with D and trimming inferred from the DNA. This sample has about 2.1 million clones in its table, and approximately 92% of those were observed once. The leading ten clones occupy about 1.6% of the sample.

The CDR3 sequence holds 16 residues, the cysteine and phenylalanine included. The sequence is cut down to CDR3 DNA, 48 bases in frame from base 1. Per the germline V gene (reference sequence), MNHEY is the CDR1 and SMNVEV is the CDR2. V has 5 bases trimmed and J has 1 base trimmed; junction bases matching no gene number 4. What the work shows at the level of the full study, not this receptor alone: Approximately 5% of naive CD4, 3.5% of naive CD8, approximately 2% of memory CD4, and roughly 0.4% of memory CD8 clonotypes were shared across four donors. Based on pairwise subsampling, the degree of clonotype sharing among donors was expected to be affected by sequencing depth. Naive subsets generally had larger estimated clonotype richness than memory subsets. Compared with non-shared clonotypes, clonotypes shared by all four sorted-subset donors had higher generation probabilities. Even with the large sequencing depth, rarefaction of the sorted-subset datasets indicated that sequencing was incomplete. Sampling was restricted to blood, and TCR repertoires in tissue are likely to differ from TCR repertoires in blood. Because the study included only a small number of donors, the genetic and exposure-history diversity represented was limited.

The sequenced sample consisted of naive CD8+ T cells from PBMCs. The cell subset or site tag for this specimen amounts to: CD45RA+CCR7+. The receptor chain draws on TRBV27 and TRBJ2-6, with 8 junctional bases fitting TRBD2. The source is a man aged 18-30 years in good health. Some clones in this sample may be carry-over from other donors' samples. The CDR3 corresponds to CASSPGGGSGANVLTF. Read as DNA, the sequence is TGTGCCAGCAGTCCCGGGGGGGGTTCTGGGGCCAACGTCCTGACTTTC.